The clone carrying this TCR beta chain was recorded a few times. What it binds is not known. The sample originates from a study of T cells after yellow fever vaccination. Study as a whole: Some fractions had low cell numbers, and these were prepared with SMART-Seq v4 Ultra Low Input.

General study points: The CD4 compartment and the CD8 compartment contained a small share of clonotypes in common.

A process of 5'RACE template switching, which added a universal primer site and UMIs, was used to make TCR cDNA. A single record per CDR3 protein comes from TCRdb applying MiXCR to the 5' RACE reads. The table includes roughly 320,000 distinct CDR3 sequences, about 10% detected once. The material sequenced was CD4+ T cells sorted from PBMCs, taken 45 days after the yellow fever booster vaccination. The receptor was derived from a man between 18 and 35 years old who received the YFV17D yellow fever vaccine.

The CDR3 reads CASLRQAMNTEAFF. For the CDR3, the DNA is TGTGCCAGCCTCAGACAGGCCATGAACACTGAAGCTTTCTTT. The rearrangement joins TRBV7-2 to TRBJ1-1, with D maybe TRBD1 (6 bases). The CDR3 has 14 amino acids. Germline CDR1 and CDR2: SGHTA and FQGNSA. Trimming took off 8 bases at V and 0 bases at J, with 13 bases between the two ends.